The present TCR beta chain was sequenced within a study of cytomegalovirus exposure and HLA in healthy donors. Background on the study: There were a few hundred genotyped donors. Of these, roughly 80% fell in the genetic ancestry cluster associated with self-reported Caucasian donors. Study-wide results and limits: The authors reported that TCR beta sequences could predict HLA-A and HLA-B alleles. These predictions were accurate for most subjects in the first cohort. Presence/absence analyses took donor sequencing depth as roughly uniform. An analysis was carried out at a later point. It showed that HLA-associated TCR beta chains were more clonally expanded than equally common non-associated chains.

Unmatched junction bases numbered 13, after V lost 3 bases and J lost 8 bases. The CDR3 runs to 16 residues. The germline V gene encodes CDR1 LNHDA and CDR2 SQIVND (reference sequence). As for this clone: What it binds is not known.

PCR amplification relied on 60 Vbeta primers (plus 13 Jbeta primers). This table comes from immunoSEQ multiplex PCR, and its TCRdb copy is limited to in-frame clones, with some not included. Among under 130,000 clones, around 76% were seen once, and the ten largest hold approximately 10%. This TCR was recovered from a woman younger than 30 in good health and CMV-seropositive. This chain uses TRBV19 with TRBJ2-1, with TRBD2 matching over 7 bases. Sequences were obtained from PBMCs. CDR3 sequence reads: CASSIVAGVHGDEQFF. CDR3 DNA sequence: TGTGCCAGTAGTATTGTCGCGGGGGTCCACGGTGATGAGCAGTTCTTC.